These 29 T cell receptor beta chains were sequenced from one sample in a study of blood T cell repertoires in COVID-19. Generated by immunoSEQ multiplex PCR, the TCRdb table keeps only in-frame clones and is missing some. There are 250,000 to 300,000 clones in the sample; over 70% occur only once, and 2.5% to 4% lies in the top ten. The sample consisted of peripheral blood. These receptors were collected from an elderly woman with acute or convalescent COVID-19.

This chain joins TRBV25-1 and TRBJ2-5, with 7 bases identical to TRBD1. Germline loops: CDR1 MGHDK, CDR2 SYGVNS. V lost 4 bases to trimming and J lost 5 bases; unmatched junction nucleotides: 7. The CDR3 is 14 amino acids. The CDR3 coding sequence is TGTGCCAGCAGTGCGCTAACAGGGGACGAGACCCAGTACTTC. It encodes CASSALTGDETQYF.

With regard to this clone: An end of the junction differs from the germline gene, which may be a read error. This rearrangement joins TRBV5-1 to TRBJ2-7, with 8 bases matching TRBD1. Per the germline V gene, CDR1 is SGHRS and CDR2 is YFSETQ. This CDR3 is 16 amino acids long. The CDR3 bases are TGCGCCAGCAGCTTGGCCCGTGCAGGGGGCTCCGACGAGCAGTACTTC. As protein: CASSLARAGGSDEQYF.

V is TRBV9 and J is TRBJ1-1, with 8 nucleotides matching TRBD1. This CDR3 region has 16 residues. Per germline, CDR1 SGDLS and CDR2 YYNGEE. With 4 bases clipped from V and 1 base from J, the junction kept 9 bases outside the gene matches. CDR3 protein: CASSPRTGIANTEAFF. The CDR3 coding sequence is TGTGCCAGCAGCCCCAGGACAGGGATCGCGAACACTGAAGCTTTCTTT.

This clone was picked up many times. The chain joins TRBV19 to TRBJ1-1, with D maybe TRBD1 (5 bases). Germline loops: CDR1 LNHDA, CDR2 SQIVND (reference sequence). This CDR3 region has 14 residues. V was trimmed by 6 bases and J by 1 base, leaving 12 bases between them. CDR3 protein: CASRAGRQNTEAFF. CDR3 DNA: TGTGCCAGTAGGGCGGGACGGCAGAACACTGAAGCTTTCTTT.

The chain links TRBV7-2 to TRBJ2-7, with D possibly TRBD2 on 6 matching bases. Between the trimmed V and J ends, which lost 1 base and 2 bases, there was a span of 9 bases. The CDR3 is 14 residues long. Germline loops: CDR1 SGHTA, CDR2 FQGNSA. Here the CDR3 reads CASSLGGKPYEQYF. Written as DNA, the CDR3 is TGTGCCAGCAGCTTAGGCGGGAAACCCTACGAGCAGTACTTC. Full variable domain (missing parts from reference TRBV7-2 and TRBJ2-7): GAGVSQSPSNKVTEKGKDVELRCDPISGHTALYWYRQSLGQGLEFLIYFQGNSAPDKSGLPSDRFSAERTGGSVSTLTIQRTQQEDSAVYLCASSLGGKPYEQYFGPGTRLTVT.

V and J are TRBV4-1 and TRBJ2-2; 16 positions match TRBD2. There are 21 residues in the CDR3. Per germline, CDR1 MGHRA and CDR2 YSYEKL. The V gene end was trimmed by 4 bases and the J gene end by 1 base; junction bases not matched to a gene: 12. CDR3 nucleotides: TGCGCCAGCAGCCCTCCCCTCCCGGGACTAGCGGGGGGGAGGAACACCGGGGAGCTGTTTTTT. It is translated as CASSPPLPGLAGGRNTGELFF.

This clone was picked up a small number of times. The V call is TRBV11-2, the J call TRBJ2-5, with TRBD1 matching over 12 bases. The V and J ends lost 3 bases and 6 bases, in that order; junction bases with no gene match: 5. Germline CDR1 reads SGHAT; CDR2 reads FQNNGV. The CDR3 covers 15 residues. CDR3 in amino acids: CASSLWGQGAQTQYF. In nucleotides, the CDR3 is TGTGCCAGCAGCTTGTGGGGACAGGGGGCGCAGACCCAGTACTTC.

The chain uses TRBV9 and TRBJ2-3, with a possible D match to TRBD2 (7 bases). V lost 4 bases, J lost 0 bases, and 15 bases lay in between. The CDR3 consists of 16 residues. From germline, CDR1 is SGDLS and CDR2 YYNGEE. DNA for the CDR3: TGTGCCAGCAGCCCTCCTGAGGGGGGGAGCACAGATACGCAGTATTTT. This sequence encodes CASSPPEGGSTDTQYF.

The chain combines TRBV29-1 with TRBJ2-3; 10 nucleotides agree with TRBD2. This CDR3 spans 16 amino acids. The germline gives CDR1 SQVTM, CDR2 ANQGSEA. V dropped 6 bases and J dropped 0; count of bases not matched to a gene: 9. In nucleotides, the CDR3 is TGCAGCGTCCTAGCGGGAGCGCGAGATAGCACAGATACGCAGTATTTT. Translated, it gives CSVLAGARDSTDTQYF.

Here the CDR3 DNA reads TGTGCCAGCAGCGTAGATCGCGGGGAGGGGTCAACAGATACGCAGTATTTT. As protein: CASSVDRGEGSTDTQYF. V usage is TRBV9 and J usage is TRBJ2-3; 7 bases are shared with TRBD2. The CDR3 consists of 17 residues. V was pared by 0 bases and J by 3 bases, with 10 bases of the junction left unmatched. Germline V lookup: CDR1 SGDLS, CDR2 YYNGEE. The complete variable domain, with remaining parts taken from reference TRBV9 and TRBJ2-3, reads DSGVTQTPKHLITATGQRVTLRCSPRSGDLSVYWYQQSLDQGLQFLIQYYNGEERAKGNILERFSAQQFPDLHSELNLSSLELGDSALYFCASSVDRGEGSTDTQYFGPGTRLTVL.

The chain employs TRBV5-1 and TRBJ2-2, with unresolved D. Trimming left V 2 bases short and J 1 base short, with 9 bases between. Germline V gene data show CDR1 as SGHRS and CDR2 as YFSETQ. This CDR3 spans 15 amino acids. CDR3 loop: CASSFSSRNTGELFF. As DNA, the CDR3 is TGCGCCAGCAGCTTTTCGTCGCGGAACACCGGGGAGCTGTTTTTT.

The CDR3 here is CASSRGGQKNTEAFF. The CDR3 DNA is TGTGCCAGCTCACGAGGGGGACAGAAGAACACTGAAGCTTTCTTT. The chain combines TRBV18 with TRBJ1-1, with TRBD1 identical over 7 bases. Germline-derived CDR1 and CDR2 are KGHSH and LQKENI. The CDR3 extends over 15 amino acids. Trimming cost V 4 bases and J 1 base; bases outside gene matches: 6.

This clone was seen only a few times. The chain carries TRBV10-3 and TRBJ1-1; TRBD1 matches 9 bases. The ends lost 3 bases at V and 0 bases at J; junction bases unmatched: 5. The CDR3 extends over 16 amino acids. Germline V gives CDR1 ENHRY, CDR2 SYGVKD. Written as DNA, the CDR3 is TGTGCCATCAGTGATCCCCGACAGGGGGTGAACACTGAAGCTTTCTTT. This translates into CAISDPRQGVNTEAFF.

The V gene is TRBV24-1, the J gene TRBJ2-5, with D unclear. The germline V gene has CDR1 KGHDR and CDR2 SFDVKD. This CDR3 spans 14 amino acids. The V gene lost 3 bases and the J gene lost 5 bases, with 12 bases spanning the gap. The CDR3 here is CATSDGVARETQYF. The CDR3 DNA is TGTGCCACCAGTGATGGAGTAGCACGGGAGACCCAGTACTTC.

This clone was observed a handful of times. This rearrangement joins TRBV19 to TRBJ2-2; D might be TRBD2 (5 bases). Trimming took 3 bases from V and 2 from J, leaving 13 bases between them. The CDR3 loop spans 16 amino acids. Germline values: CDR1 LNHDA, CDR2 SQIVND (reference sequence). The CDR3, as DNA: TGTGCCAGTAGTATTCGGACTTTATTTAACACCGGGGAGCTGTTTTTT. Translation gives CASSIRTLFNTGELFF.

The chain has TRBV6-1 and TRBJ1-2; tentative D call: TRBD1 (5 bases). This CDR3 contains 13 residues. Trimming took 2 bases from V and 6 from J, leaving 10 bases between them. The germline V gene has CDR1 MNHNS and CDR2 SASEGT. DNA for the CDR3: TGTGCCAGCAGTGAACAGGGAAGGGATGGCTACACCTTC. Its translation: CASSEQGRDGYTF.

The chain uses TRBV19 and TRBJ2-3; a weak D match, TRBD2 (7 bases). The V and J ends lost 3 bases and 8 bases respectively, with 12 bases between them. The germline CDR1 and CDR2 sequences are LNHDA and SQIVND (reference sequence). The CDR3 loop spans 13 amino acids. This chain's CDR3 is CASSIRGAVTQYF. CDR3 DNA sequence: TGTGCCAGTAGTATCCGGGGGGCGGTTACGCAGTATTTT. The complete variable domain, with remaining parts taken from reference TRBV19 and TRBJ2-3, reads DGGITQSPKYLFRKEGQNVTLSCEQNLNHDAMYWYRQDPGQGLRLIYYSQIVNDFQKGDIAEGYSVSREKKESFPLTVTSAQKNPTAFYLCASSIRGAVTQYFGPGTRLTVL.

CDR3 sequence (DNA): TGCGCCAGCAGCTTACAGGACAGAGGGACAGATACGCAGTATTTT. Translation: CASSLQDRGTDTQYF. The chain uses TRBV5-1 and TRBJ2-3, with D maybe TRBD1 (6 bases). The CDR3 contains 15 residues. V dropped 2 bases and J dropped 3 bases, with 13 bases sitting between them. Germline CDR1 SGHRS, CDR2 YFSETQ.

The gene calls are TRBV6-5 and TRBJ2-1, with TRBD2 matching over 7 bases. Germline V gene lookup returns CDR1 MNHEY and CDR2 SVGAGI. The CDR3 is made up of 14 amino acids. Trimming at V came to 7 bases and at J to 6 bases, leaving 9 bases not matched to a gene. This CDR3 is CASTRLAGGNEQFF. The DNA for the CDR3 is TGTGCCAGCACCCGACTAGCCGGCGGCAATGAGCAGTTCTTC.

This chain uses TRBV3-1 (or the pseudogene TRBV3-2) with TRBJ1-2; maybe TRBD1 (6 bases). The CDR3 runs 14 residues. CDR1 and CDR2 (germline): LGHDT, YNNKEL (reference sequence). Trimming took 6 bases from V and 1 from J, leaving 12 bases between them. For the CDR3, the DNA is TGTGCCAGCAGTACCGGGACATATAACTATGGCTACACCTTC. Protein product: CASSTGTYNYGYTF.

This clone came up a few times. The genes are TRBV5-4 and TRBJ2-2; 7 bases are shared with TRBD2. The length of the CDR3 is 18 residues. After removal of 0 bases from V and 5 bases from J, the junction contained 13 bases not matched to a gene. Germline V lookup: CDR1 SGHNT, CDR2 YYREEE (reference sequence). The CDR3 DNA follows: TGTGCCAGCAGCTTGGACTCTGTCAGTACCGGGAGGACCGGGGAGCTGTTTTTT. Translated: CASSLDSVSTGRTGELFF.

This sequence joins TRBV11-2 and TRBJ2-1; 8 nucleotides match TRBD1. The CDR3 consists of 14 residues. The J segment lost 3 bases and the V segment lost 8 bases, leaving 6 bases of the junction unmatched. Germline CDR1 is SGHAT and CDR2 is FQNNGV. CDR3 coding DNA: TGTGCCAGCGAGGGACAGGACGACTACAATGAGCAGTTCTTC. Its translation: CASEGQDDYNEQFF.

The chain recombines TRBV4-1 with TRBJ2-1; D gene unclear. This CDR3 has 15 residues. Germline CDR1 MGHRA, CDR2 YSYEKL. V was cut by 3 bases and J by 5 bases, with 14 bases left in between. Here the CDR3 DNA reads TGCGCCAGCAGCCATCCCCCCCGGTCCCACAATGAGCAGTTCTTC. Translated, it gives CASSHPPRSHNEQFF.

The chain has TRBV3-1 (or the pseudogene TRBV3-2) and TRBJ2-2, with 7 nucleotides matching TRBD2. Germline trimming cut 4 bases from V and 6 bases from J; bases unmatched to any gene: 11. The V gene's germline CDR1 is LGHDT and CDR2 YNNKEL (reference sequence). This CDR3 contains 16 residues. In DNA, the CDR3 is TGTGCCAGCAGCCGTGGGGGGAGGGCCAAATCCGGGGAGCTGTTTTTT. This gives the protein CASSRGGRAKSGELFF.

This clone occurred many times. The rearrangement links TRBV7-2 to TRBJ1-3, with a tentative D call TRBD1 (5 bases). The V end lost 3 bases, the J end lost 0 bases, and 12 bases lay between the germline ends. The CDR3 spans 16 residues. CDR1 is SGHTA and CDR2 is FQGNSA in the germline V gene. CDR3 residues: CASSFTGAVSGNTIYF. In DNA, the CDR3 is TGTGCCAGCAGCTTTACTGGGGCAGTCTCTGGAAACACCATATATTTT.

The chain has TRBV18 and TRBJ2-3; D perhaps matches TRBD2 (6 bases). V lost 1 base and J lost 1, with 15 bases in between. This CDR3 contains 17 residues. The germline CDR1 and CDR2 sequences are KGHSH and LQKENI. Here the CDR3 reads CASSPLEGRDRTDTQYF. The CDR3 DNA is TGTGCCAGCTCACCACTGGAGGGCAGGGACCGCACAGATACGCAGTATTTT.

The gene calls are TRBV5-4 and TRBJ2-7; 12 bases map to TRBD1. V shed 0 bases, J shed 7 bases, and the junction held 11 bases outside the gene matches. The germline gives CDR1 SGHNT, CDR2 YYREEE (reference sequence). The CDR3 extends over 17 amino acids. Here the CDR3 DNA reads TGTGCCAGCAGCTTGGGAGGGGGACAGGGGGCTCTGGTGGAGCAGTACTTC. As protein: CASSLGGGQGALVEQYF.

The J gene is TRBJ1-3, the V gene TRBV28; 8 bases match TRBD1. Germline V CDR1 and CDR2: MDHEN, SYDVKM. The CDR3 runs 16 residues. With V trimmed by 4 bases and J by 4 bases, 9 bases remained unmatched. CDR3 sequence (DNA): TGTGCCAGCAGTTCCGGACAGGGTTCGATCGGAAACACCATATATTTT. Protein: CASSSGQGSIGNTIYF.

This chain uses TRBV29-1 with TRBJ1-2, with D uncertain. This CDR3 is built from 13 residues. Trimming cost V 7 bases and J 5 bases, with 17 bases left between them. CDR1 and CDR2 (germline): SQVTM, ANQGSEA. CDR3 protein: CSALSVPQYGYTF. The CDR3 coding sequence is TGCAGCGCCCTCAGCGTGCCTCAATATGGCTACACCTTC.